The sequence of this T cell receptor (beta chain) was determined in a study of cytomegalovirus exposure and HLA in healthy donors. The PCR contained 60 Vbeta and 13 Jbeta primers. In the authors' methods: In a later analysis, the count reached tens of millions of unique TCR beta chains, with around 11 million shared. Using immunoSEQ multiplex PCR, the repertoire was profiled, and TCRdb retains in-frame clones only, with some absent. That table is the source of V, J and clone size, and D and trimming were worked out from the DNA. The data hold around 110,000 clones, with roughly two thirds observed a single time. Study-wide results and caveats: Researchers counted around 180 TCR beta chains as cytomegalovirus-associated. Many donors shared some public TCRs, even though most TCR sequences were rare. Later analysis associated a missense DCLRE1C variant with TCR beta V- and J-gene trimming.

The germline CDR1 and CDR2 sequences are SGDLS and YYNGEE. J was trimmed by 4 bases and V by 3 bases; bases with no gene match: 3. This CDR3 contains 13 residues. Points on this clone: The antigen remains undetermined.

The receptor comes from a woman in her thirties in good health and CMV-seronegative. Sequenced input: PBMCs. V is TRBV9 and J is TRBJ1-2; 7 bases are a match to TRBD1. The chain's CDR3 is CASSGDSVYGYTF. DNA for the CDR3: TGTGCCAGCAGCGGGGACAGCGTCTATGGCTACACCTTC.